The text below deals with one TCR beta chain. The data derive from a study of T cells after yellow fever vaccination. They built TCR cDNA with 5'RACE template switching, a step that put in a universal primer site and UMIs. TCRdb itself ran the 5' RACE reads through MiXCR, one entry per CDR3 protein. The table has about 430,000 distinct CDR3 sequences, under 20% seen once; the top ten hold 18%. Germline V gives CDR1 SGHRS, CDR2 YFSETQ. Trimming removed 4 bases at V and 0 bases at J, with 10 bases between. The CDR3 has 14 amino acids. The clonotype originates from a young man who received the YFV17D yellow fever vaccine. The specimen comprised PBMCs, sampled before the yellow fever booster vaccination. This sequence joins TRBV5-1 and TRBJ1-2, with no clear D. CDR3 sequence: CASSLLLANYGYTF. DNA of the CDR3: TGCGCCAGCAGCCTCCTACTGGCTAACTATGGCTACACCTTC.